The text below deals with one T cell receptor (beta chain). Its antigen remains unknown. With 3 bases removed from V and 6 bases from J, the gap between germline ends came to 12 bases. CDR3 length: 13 amino acids. Germline assignment: CDR1 ENHRY and CDR2 SYGVKD. This entry belongs to a study of post-analysis software for immune sequencing data. About the study: Some patients lacked subtype; others had relapsing-remitting, secondary progressive or progressive-relapsing disease.

The study, taken as a whole, reports: About five TRBV segments, including TRBV5-6, TRBV5-1 and TRBV20-1, were more frequent in patients than controls. Batch-matched samples strongly co-clustered by F measure. Normalized Chao1 diversity was significantly lower in multiple sclerosis patients than in controls.

Researchers reported that TCR beta cDNA libraries carried unique molecular identifiers. T cells numbering roughly 0.95 to 10 million yielded 450,000 to 500,000 cDNA molecules. TCRdb called the PCR reads again in MiXCR, with one record for every CDR3 protein. Among about 680,000 distinct CDR3 sequences listed, over 45% were seen once. Sequenced input: blood. The receptor comes from a girl aged 2-9 years with multiple sclerosis. V usage is TRBV10-3 and J usage is TRBJ2-7; D unresolved. In nucleotides, the CDR3 is TGTGCCATCAGTGATATTGCGGCGAGCGAGCAGTACTTC. Its translation: CAISDIAASEQYF.